The clone carrying this T cell receptor beta chain was seen once. Its target is unknown. Time point specified: recipient sample about 28 days before transplant, after cytoreduction. Recipients were bled about 28 days pretransplant and at posttransplant days 30, 100, 180. This table comes from immunoSEQ multiplex PCR, and its TCRdb copy is limited to in-frame clones, with some not included. The sample has 75,000 to 95,000 clones, around 96% seen once. The source of the sample is a study of T cell clonotyping in hematopoietic cell transplantation. The wider study: Recipient samples before transplant were obtained post-cytoreduction. Notes on the study in general: After transplant, recipient diversity fell while pathologically expanded clonotypes grew through day 180. Higher Inverse Simpson Index values in graft donor and pretransplant recipient predicted broader posttransplant TCR diversity.

The V gene lost 6 bases and the J gene lost 8 bases, with 16 bases spanning the gap. The CDR3 runs 13 residues. Germline V CDR1 and CDR2: MNHEY, SVGAGI. This TCR was recovered from a woman aged 45 to 65 with acute myeloid leukemia. Some clones in this sample may be carry-over from other donors' samples. The source material was peripheral blood mononuclear cells, sampled before stem cell transplant. The rearrangement uses TRBV6-5 and TRBJ1-1; D may be TRBD1 (6 bases). The CDR3 reads CASRLGTTTEAFF. The CDR3 DNA reads TGTGCCAGCAGGCTCGGGACAACTACCGAAGCTTTCTTT.